The present T cell receptor (beta chain) was sequenced within a study of cytomegalovirus exposure and HLA in healthy donors. The primer mix had 60 Vbeta and 13 Jbeta primers. TCRdb's table, derived via immunoSEQ multiplex PCR, lists solely in-frame clones and lacks some. This repertoire shows roughly 230,000 clones, roughly 85% found once; its top ten account for 0.24%. The sequence was collected from a girl aged 2 to 9 in good health and CMV-seronegative. The sample consisted of PBMCs.

This CDR3 is CASEPGGGYEQYF. For the CDR3, the DNA is TGCGCCAGTGAGCCAGGGGGCGGATACGAGCAGTACTTC. The chain links TRBV5-1 to TRBJ2-5; 8 positions agree with TRBD1. Gene TRBJ2-7 matches the end of the DNA better, so the J call may be wrong. The CDR3 has 13 residues. Germline-derived CDR1 and CDR2 are SGHRS and YFSETQ.